This T cell receptor beta chain was observed in a study of shared clonotypes between healthy human individuals. The V end lost 5 bases, the J end lost 10 bases, and 11 bases lay between the germline ends. CDR1 is SNHLY, CDR2 FYNNEI, per germline. This CDR3 comprises 12 residues. A note on this clone: Its specificity is not known.

CD4+ cells yielded CD45RA+ naive and CD45RA-negative memory subsets. The data were produced by immunoSEQ multiplex PCR, yet TCRdb's version contains in-frame clones alone and is incomplete. The table records millions of clones, 95% of them present only once. Whole-study results and caveats: Sharing across several donors was seen in around 5% of naive CD4 clonotypes.

This clonotype was sampled from a young man in good health. The chain uses TRBV2 and TRBJ1-4; no definite D call. Sequenced: naive CD4+ T cells sorted from blood. Subset here: CD45RA+ positively selected. The CDR3 DNA is TGTGCCAGCAGTACGGAGGTCGGAAAACTGTTTTTT. Protein sequence: CASSTEVGKLFF.